A single sample gave rise to the 32 T cell receptor beta chains below, sequenced in a study of blood T cell repertoires in COVID-19. Sequenced by immunoSEQ multiplex PCR; TCRdb stores in-frame clones only, minus some. The sample carries 300,000 to 400,000 clones, roughly 87% recorded once. Material: peripheral blood. These receptors came from a man aged 45-65 years with active or convalescent COVID-19.

V and J are TRBV25-1 and TRBJ2-5; D is unresolved. Germline CDR1 reads MGHDK; CDR2 reads SYGVNS. V lost 4 bases to trimming and J lost 4 bases, with 7 bases between them. The CDR3 is 12 amino acids. CDR3 coding DNA: TGTGCCAGCAGTGTCGAGCTAGAGACCCAGTACTTC. Its protein product is CASSVELETQYF.

The chain links TRBV30 to TRBJ2-5; D unresolved. Trimming took 2 bases from V and 5 from J, leaving 9 bases between them. Germline assignment: CDR1 GTSNPN and CDR2 SVGIG (reference sequence). The CDR3 runs to 12 residues. The DNA for the CDR3 is TGTGCCTGGAGTATGTTGGGCGAGACCCAGTACTTC. Translated, it gives CAWSMLGETQYF.

This chain links TRBV6-6 with TRBJ2-3; TRBD1 might be the D (6 bases). Trimming left V 2 bases short and J 0 bases short, with 12 bases between. CDR1 is MNHNY, CDR2 SVGAGI, per germline (reference sequence). CDR3 length equals 16 residues. CDR3 nucleotide sequence: TGTGCCAGCAGTTACCCTGGGGGCGAAAGCACAGATACGCAGTATTTT. Translation: CASSYPGGESTDTQYF.

V gene TRBV6-2 or TRBV6-3 combines with J gene TRBJ1-6, with D unclear. V lost 4 bases and J lost 0, with 13 bases in between. Germline CDR1 and CDR2: MNHEY and SVGEGT. This CDR3 has 17 amino acids. The CDR3 is CASSSTVDSSYNSPLHF. DNA for the CDR3: TGTGCCAGCAGTTCCACGGTTGATAGCTCCTATAATTCACCCCTCCACTTT.

V gene TRBV11-2 combines with J gene TRBJ1-6, with D unclear. Looked up from germline, CDR1 is SGHAT and CDR2 is FQNNGV. The V end was cut by 4 bases, the J end by 9 bases, with 7 bases between. The CDR3 runs to 12 residues. The CDR3 spells CASSSRGSPLHF. DNA of the CDR3: TGTGCCAGCAGCTCCCGGGGTTCACCCCTCCACTTT.

The rearrangement links TRBV27 to TRBJ2-1; D gene uncertain. Germline V gene sequence: CDR1 MNHEY, CDR2 SMNVEV (reference sequence). V lost 4 bases, J lost 9 bases, and 10 bases lay in between. This CDR3 is 12 amino acids long. CDR3 in amino acids: CASSSLWSEQFF. The CDR3 region has the DNA TGTGCCAGCAGTTCGCTCTGGAGTGAGCAGTTCTTC.

This clone was seen only a few times. The rearrangement uses TRBV7-9 and TRBJ1-1, with TRBD1 matching over 7 bases. The CDR3 runs 11 residues. Trimming removed 5 bases from V and 8 bases from J; junction bases left unmatched: 2. Germline loops: CDR1 SEHNR, CDR2 FQNEAQ (reference sequence). CDR3 sequence (DNA): TGTGCCAGCAGCGTGGACAGGGAAGCTTTCTTT. It codes for CASSVDREAFF.

The V call is TRBV12-3 or TRBV12-4, the J call TRBJ2-7; 9 bases are shared with TRBD2. The ends lost 7 bases at V and 6 bases at J; junction bases unmatched: 7. CDR3 length equals 13 residues. The DNA for the CDR3 is TGTGCCAGCAAGAGTAGCGGGAGCCCCGAGCAGTACTTC. Protein product: CASKSSGSPEQYF.

This clone was recorded once. This rearrangement joins TRBV29-1 to TRBJ2-1; 11 bases align to TRBD2. The germline V gene encodes CDR1 SQVTM and CDR2 ANQGSEA. CDR3 length: 17 residues. The V gene end was trimmed by 1 base and the J gene end by 3 bases; junction bases not matched to a gene: 8. CDR3 region: CSVEGLWLAGGYNEQFF. The CDR3 bases are TGCAGCGTTGAAGGTCTTTGGCTAGCGGGGGGCTACAATGAGCAGTTCTTC.

V usage is TRBV2 and J usage is TRBJ2-3; D is possibly TRBD1 (7 bases). Germline loops: CDR1 SNHLY, CDR2 FYNNEI. V lost 6 bases and J lost 5, with 15 bases in between. The CDR3 consists of 14 residues. DNA for the CDR3: TGTGCCAGCAGCAGGGGGGCGCCTAGAGATACGCAGTATTTT. It encodes CASSRGAPRDTQYF.

The chain carries TRBV7-8 and TRBJ1-2; 7 nucleotides line up with TRBD1. This CDR3 is 16 amino acids long. The V gene's germline CDR1 is SGHVS and CDR2 FQNEAQ. Trimming took 5 bases from V and 4 from J; bases not matched to a gene: 13. The CDR3 is CASSIEGARGGYGYTF. In nucleotides, the CDR3 is TGTGCCAGCAGCATTGAGGGGGCGAGAGGAGGCTATGGCTACACCTTC.

This clone was counted a single time. This sequence joins TRBV5-6 and TRBJ1-4; no firm D call. Trimming shortened V by 0 bases and J by 3 bases, and 9 bases separated the two germline ends. CDR3 length: 15 residues. The V gene's germline CDR1 is SGHDT and CDR2 YYEEEE. The CDR3 protein is CASSLVGAANEKLFF. CDR3 nucleotides: TGTGCCAGCAGCTTGGTGGGTGCGGCTAATGAAAAACTGTTTTTT.

The chain employs TRBV10-3 and TRBJ1-4; 8 positions match TRBD1. Trimming at V came to 5 bases and at J to 5 bases, leaving 4 bases not matched to a gene. Germline loops: CDR1 ENHRY, CDR2 SYGVKD. The CDR3 totals 14 residues. CDR3 bases: TGTGCCATCAGTCCGCGGACAGGGAATGAAAAACTGTTTTTT. This sequence encodes CAISPRTGNEKLFF.

The chain employs TRBV2 and TRBJ1-1; TRBD1 agrees at 10 bases. V lost 5 bases and J lost 7; bases outside the gene matches: 4. The CDR3 is 13 amino acids. The germline CDR1 and CDR2 sequences are SNHLY and FYNNEI. The CDR3, as DNA: TGTGCCAGCAGTTTGGACAGGGGGGATGAAGCTTTCTTT. Residues: CASSLDRGDEAFF. Combining the CDR3 with reference TRBV2 and TRBJ1-1 gives the whole variable domain EPEVTQTPSHQVTQMGQEVILRCVPISNHLYFYWYRQILGQKVEFLVSFYNNEISEKSEIFDDQFSVERPDGSNFTLKIRSTKLEDSAMYFCASSLDRGDEAFFGQGTRLTVV.

This clone was seen a handful of times. The chain recombines TRBV10-2 with TRBJ2-1; 13 bases are shared with TRBD2. Germline CDR1 reads WSHSY; CDR2 reads SAAADI. J was trimmed by 3 bases and V by 4 bases; bases with no gene match: 6. The CDR3 covers 17 residues. This CDR3 reads CASSVLAGGPGYNEQFF. For the CDR3, the DNA is TGCGCCAGCAGTGTACTAGCGGGGGGGCCGGGCTACAATGAGCAGTTCTTC.

This chain joins TRBV5-1 and TRBJ2-5; 11 nucleotides line up with TRBD1. CDR3 size: 15 residues. Losses at the gene ends were 0 bases for V and 5 bases for J; bases not matched to a gene: 3. CDR1 and CDR2 (germline): SGHRS, YFSETQ. The CDR3 nucleotides read TGCGCCAGCAGCTTGGTGGGACAGGGGGAGGAGACCCAGTACTTC. It is translated as CASSLVGQGEETQYF.

The chain is built from TRBV25-1 and TRBJ1-1, with unresolved D. Germline loops: CDR1 MGHDK, CDR2 SYGVNS. The ends were cut back, 5 bases at V and 1 base at J, with 5 bases in the middle. This CDR3 has 12 residues. CDR3: CASSSGNTEAFF. CDR3 DNA: TGTGCCAGCAGTTCGGGGAACACTGAAGCTTTCTTT.

V is TRBV5-1 and J is TRBJ2-5; 11 positions agree with TRBD1. Germline trimming cut 3 bases from V and 3 bases from J; bases unmatched to any gene: 7. In germline, CDR1 is SGHRS, CDR2 YFSETQ. This CDR3 has 16 residues. CDR3 in DNA: TGCGCCAGCAGCTCCGGGACAGGGGGATTAGAAGAGACCCAGTACTTC. Its translation: CASSSGTGGLEETQYF.

The chain combines TRBV3-1 (or the pseudogene TRBV3-2) with TRBJ1-1; D is uncertain. V lost 1 base to trimming and J lost 5 bases, with 8 bases between them. The CDR3 contains 13 residues. The germline V gene encodes CDR1 LGHDT and CDR2 YNNKEL (reference sequence). The CDR3 DNA reads TGTGCCAGCAGCCAAGCTCCGTATACTGAAGCTTTCTTT. This codes for CASSQAPYTEAFF.

This chain links TRBV6-2 or TRBV6-3 with TRBJ1-2; TRBD1 agrees at 9 bases. In germline, CDR1 is MNHEY, CDR2 SVGEGT. The CDR3 length is 14 residues. Trimming took 5 bases from V and 4 from J; bases not matched to a gene: 5. The CDR3, as DNA: TGTGCCAGCAGTGGACAGGGGCTCGGCTATGGCTACACCTTC. It codes for CASSGQGLGYGYTF.

This chain connects TRBV30 to TRBJ2-5, with D unresolved. The germline V and J ends were trimmed by 4 bases and 5 bases, with 11 bases remaining between them. There are 12 residues in the CDR3. CDR1 GTSNPN and CDR2 SVGIG come from the germline V gene (reference sequence). The CDR3 DNA is TGTGCCTGGAATTCGGGTATTGAGACCCAGTACTTC. Translating it yields CAWNSGIETQYF.

J is TRBJ1-1 and V is TRBV5-5; 7 bases align to TRBD1. The germline V gene has CDR1 SGHKS and CDR2 YYEKEE (reference sequence). V lost 3 bases, J lost 4 bases, and 9 bases stayed unmatched. CDR3 length: 15 amino acids. The CDR3 nucleotides are TGTGCCAGCAGCTCGTTCGACAGGGCAGGCACTGAAGCTTTCTTT. The encoded protein is CASSSFDRAGTEAFF.

This clone has just a few counts. The chain joins TRBV28 to TRBJ1-2; possible D gene TRBD1, 5 bases. CDR3 length: 16 residues. V lost 8 bases and J 1 base, leaving 20 bases between the germline ends. Germline lookup yields CDR1 MDHEN and CDR2 SYDVKM. CDR3 residues: CASRSFGGGDNYGYTF. The CDR3, as DNA: TGTGCCAGCCGATCCTTCGGGGGTGGTGATAACTATGGCTACACCTTC.

V gene TRBV7-2 combines with J gene TRBJ2-1; 7 bases fit TRBD2. V trimming: 5 bases; J trimming: 7 bases; junction bases outside the gene matches: 8. CDR1 is SGHTA, CDR2 FQGNSA, per germline. This CDR3 region has 14 residues. The chain's CDR3 is CASSPQWGGNEQFF. CDR3 in DNA: TGTGCCAGCAGCCCCCAATGGGGGGGGAATGAGCAGTTCTTC.

The rearrangement joins TRBV2 to TRBJ2-6; 7 bases are shared with TRBD1. CDR1 and CDR2 from the germline V gene are SNHLY and FYNNEI. After removal of 5 bases from V and 8 bases from J, the junction contained 6 bases not matched to a gene. The CDR3 is 14 residues long. The CDR3: CASSRDSTSNVLTF. As DNA, the CDR3 is TGTGCCAGCAGTCGGGACAGTACCTCCAACGTCCTGACTTTC.

The chain recombines TRBV7-2 with TRBJ1-2; D is perhaps TRBD1 (5 bases). V gave up 0 bases and J gave up 3 bases, with 5 bases separating them. Germline lookup yields CDR1 SGHTA and CDR2 FQGNSA. The CDR3 loop spans 13 amino acids. CDR3 sequence reads: CASSLARDYGYTF. For the CDR3, the DNA is TGTGCCAGCAGCTTAGCCAGGGACTATGGCTACACCTTC.

The rearrangement uses TRBV14 and TRBJ1-2; 7 nucleotides align to TRBD1. Germline V gene data show CDR1 as SGHDN and CDR2 as FVKESK. The CDR3 length is 15 residues. With 4 bases clipped from V and 3 bases from J, the junction kept 8 bases outside the gene matches. The CDR3 region is CASSRRGRMDYGYTF. CDR3 nucleotide sequence: TGTGCCAGCAGCCGAAGGGGGCGGATGGACTATGGCTACACCTTC.

The J gene is TRBJ1-5, the V gene TRBV28, with a tentative D call TRBD1 (5 bases). Deletions cut 8 bases from V and 0 bases from J, with 14 bases between. Per the germline V gene, CDR1 is MDHEN and CDR2 is SYDVKM. The CDR3 covers 15 residues. The CDR3: CASCGADYSNQPQHF. CDR3 bases: TGTGCCAGCTGCGGGGCAGACTATAGCAATCAGCCCCAGCATTTT.

The chain has TRBV7-2 and TRBJ1-1; D is unclear. Germline loops: CDR1 SGHTA, CDR2 FQGNSA. Trimming cost V 5 bases and J 2 bases, with 12 bases left between them. This CDR3 region has 14 residues. In DNA form, the CDR3 reads TGTGCCAGCAGCCTGGTTCGGGGAAACACTGAAGCTTTCTTT. Translating gives CASSLVRGNTEAFF.

The chain joins TRBV9 to TRBJ2-7; 7 bases line up with TRBD2. Germline trimming cut 4 bases from V and 3 bases from J; bases unmatched to any gene: 10. The CDR3 loop spans 15 amino acids. CDR1 and CDR2 (germline): SGDLS, YYNGEE. The CDR3: CASSPRASGGYEQYF. The CDR3 nucleotides read TGTGCCAGCAGCCCCCGTGCTAGCGGAGGCTACGAGCAGTACTTC.

The rearrangement links TRBV30 to TRBJ1-2; D is perhaps TRBD1 (6 bases). Trimming took 2 bases from V and 4 from J, leaving 17 bases between them. CDR3 length: 15 amino acids. Germline V gives CDR1 GTSNPN, CDR2 SVGIG (reference sequence). The CDR3 loop reads CAWSPSLDRFYGYTF. CDR3 DNA: TGTGCCTGGAGTCCCTCCCTGGACAGATTCTATGGCTACACCTTC.

The V call is TRBV19, the J call TRBJ2-1, with 11 bases that match TRBD2. This CDR3 region has 13 residues. V trimming: 6 bases; J trimming: 10 bases; junction bases outside the gene matches: 5. The germline V gene encodes CDR1 LNHDA and CDR2 SQIVND (reference sequence). CDR3: CASRNRLAGEQFF. CDR3 nucleotide sequence: TGTGCCAGTAGGAACAGACTAGCGGGGGAGCAGTTCTTC.